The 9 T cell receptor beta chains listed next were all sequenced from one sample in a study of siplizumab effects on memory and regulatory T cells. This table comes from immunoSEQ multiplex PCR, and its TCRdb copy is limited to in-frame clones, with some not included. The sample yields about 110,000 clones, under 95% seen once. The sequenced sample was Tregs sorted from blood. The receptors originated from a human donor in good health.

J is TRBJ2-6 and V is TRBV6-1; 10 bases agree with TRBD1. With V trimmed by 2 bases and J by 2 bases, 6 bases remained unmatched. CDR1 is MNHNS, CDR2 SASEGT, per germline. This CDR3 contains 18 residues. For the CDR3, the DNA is TGTGCCAGCAGTGAATGGGGGACAGGGGTGGCTGGGGCCAACGTCCTGACTTTC. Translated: CASSEWGTGVAGANVLTF.

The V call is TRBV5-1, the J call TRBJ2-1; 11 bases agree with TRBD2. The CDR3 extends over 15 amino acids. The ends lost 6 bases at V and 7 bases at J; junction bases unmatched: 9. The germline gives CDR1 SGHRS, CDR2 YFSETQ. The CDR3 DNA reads TGCGCCAGCACCGTACTAGCGGGGGTGATGAATGAGCAGTTCTTC. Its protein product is CASTVLAGVMNEQFF. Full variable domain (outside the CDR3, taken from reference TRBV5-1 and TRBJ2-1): KAGVTQTPRYLIKTRGQQVTLSCSPISGHRSVSWYQQTPGQGLQFLFEYFSETQRNKGNFPGRFSGRQFSNSRSEMNVSTLELGDSALYLCASTVLAGVMNEQFFGPGTRLTVL.

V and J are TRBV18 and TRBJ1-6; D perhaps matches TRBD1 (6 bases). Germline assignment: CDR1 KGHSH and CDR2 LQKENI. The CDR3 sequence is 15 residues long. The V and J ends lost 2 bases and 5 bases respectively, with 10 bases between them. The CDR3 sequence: CASSPWGADNSPLHF. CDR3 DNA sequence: TGTGCCAGCTCACCATGGGGGGCGGATAATTCACCCCTCCACTTT.

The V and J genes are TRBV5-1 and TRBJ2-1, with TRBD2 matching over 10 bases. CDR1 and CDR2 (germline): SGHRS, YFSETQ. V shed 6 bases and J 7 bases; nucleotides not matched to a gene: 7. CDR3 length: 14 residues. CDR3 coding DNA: TGCGCCAGCAAGGGGGGGACTAGCGTGAATGAGCAGTTCTTC. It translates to CASKGGTSVNEQFF.

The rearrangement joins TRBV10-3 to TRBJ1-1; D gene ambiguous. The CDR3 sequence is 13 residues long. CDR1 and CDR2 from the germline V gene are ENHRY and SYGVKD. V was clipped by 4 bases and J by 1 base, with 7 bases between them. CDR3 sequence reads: CAISGRKNTEAFF. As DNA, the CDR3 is TGTGCCATCAGTGGACGGAAGAACACTGAAGCTTTCTTT.

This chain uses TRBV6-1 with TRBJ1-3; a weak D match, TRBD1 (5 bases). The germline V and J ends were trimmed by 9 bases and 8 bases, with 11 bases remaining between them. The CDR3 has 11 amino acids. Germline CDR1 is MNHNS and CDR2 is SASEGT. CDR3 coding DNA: TGTGCCAGTCTGGGGGTCCACACCATATATTTT. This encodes CASLGVHTIYF.

DNA for the CDR3: TGTGCCAGCACCACTCCAGAAGGCGAGCAGTACTTC. Translation gives CASTTPEGEQYF. The gene calls are TRBV7-9 and TRBJ2-7; D remains unclear. V lost 7 bases and J lost 6, with 13 bases in between. Germline CDR1 reads SEHNR; CDR2 reads FQNEAQ (reference sequence). The CDR3 is made up of 12 amino acids. Combining the CDR3 with reference TRBV7-9 and TRBJ2-7 gives the whole variable domain DTGVSQNPRHKITKRGQNVTFRCDPISEHNRLYWYRQTLGQGPEFLTYFQNEAQLEKSRLLSDRFSAERPKGSFSTLEIQRTEQGDSAMYLCASTTPEGEQYFGPGTRLTVT.

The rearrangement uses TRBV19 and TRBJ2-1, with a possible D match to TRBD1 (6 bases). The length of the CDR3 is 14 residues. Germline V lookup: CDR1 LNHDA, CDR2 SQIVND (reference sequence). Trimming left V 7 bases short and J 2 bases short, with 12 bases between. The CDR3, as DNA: TGTGCCAGTAATGCCAGGGGCGCCTACAATGAGCAGTTCTTC. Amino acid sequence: CASNARGAYNEQFF. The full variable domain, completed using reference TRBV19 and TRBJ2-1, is DGGITQSPKYLFRKEGQNVTLSCEQNLNHDAMYWYRQDPGQGLRLIYYSQIVNDFQKGDIAEGYSVSREKKESFPLTVTSAQKNPTAFYLCASNARGAYNEQFFGPGTRLTVL.

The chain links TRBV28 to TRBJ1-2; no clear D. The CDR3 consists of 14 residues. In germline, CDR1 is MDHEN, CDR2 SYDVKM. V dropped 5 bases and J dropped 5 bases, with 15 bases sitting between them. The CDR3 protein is CASSPTLDTYGYTF. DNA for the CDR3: TGTGCCAGCAGTCCCACCCTCGACACATATGGCTACACCTTC.